The clone carrying this T cell receptor beta chain was detected a few times. What it recognizes is unknown. This CDR3 has 16 residues. Germline V gene data show CDR1 as DFQATT and CDR2 as SNEGSKA (reference sequence). V was shortened by 3 bases and J by 0 bases, with 12 bases between the two germline ends. The data derive from a study of T cell repertoires in cytomegalovirus infection. On the study more broadly: TCR beta signatures that were public indicated CMV infection and matching HLA type.

Whole-study results and caveats: The ex vivo response was dominated by HLA-C-restricted CMV-specific TCR beta clonotypes.

TCRdb processed the reads anew with MiXCR; each CDR3 protein has one entry. The table lists about 830,000 distinct CDR3 sequences, around a third of them singletons. This clonotype was obtained from a human donor in good health (CMV status not recorded). Some clones in this sample may be carry-over from other donors' samples. The sample consisted of cultured CD8+ T cells from PBMCs, taken from culture after CMV antigen stimulation. The chain links TRBV20-1 to TRBJ2-6; unclear D gene. CDR3 residues: CSASLLSPSGANVLTF. CDR3 nucleotides: TGCAGTGCTAGCCTCCTTTCGCCCTCTGGGGCCAACGTCCTGACTTTC.